This T cell receptor (beta chain) was identified in a study of cytomegalovirus exposure and HLA in healthy donors. Study-level background: Most donors, approximately 82% of 350 to 450 genotyped, fell in the Caucasian-associated ancestry cluster. Study-level results: A later analysis linked a missense DCLRE1C variant to TCR beta V- and J-gene trimming.

The CDR3 has 15 amino acids. Germline V gives CDR1 SGHDN, CDR2 FVKESK. V shed 0 bases and J shed 6 bases, with 12 bases lying between them. Primers included in the PCR were 60 Vbeta and 13 Jbeta primers. Repertoires were generated with immunoSEQ multiplex PCR, while TCRdb's copy carries only in-frame clones and drops some. The profile covers hundreds of thousands of clones, with over 80% appearing a single time and approximately 0.71% taken by the ten largest. About this clone itself: As yet, its antigen is unknown.

This clonotype was obtained from a boy aged 2 to 9 in good health and CMV-seronegative. Sequenced: PBMCs. The chain couples TRBV14 to TRBJ2-1; D is possibly TRBD2 (5 bases). In nucleotides, the CDR3 is TGTGCCAGCAGCCAAGAAGCGTGGAGGAGCAATGAGCAGTTCTTC. This translates into CASSQEAWRSNEQFF.